The 6 T cell receptor beta chains listed next were all sequenced from one sample in a study of shared clonotypes between healthy human individuals. Generated by immunoSEQ multiplex PCR, the TCRdb table keeps only in-frame clones and is missing some. The table shows about 610,000 clones, with 97% occurring only once. The sample consisted of naive CD4+ T cells sorted from blood. Subset denoted: CD45RA+ positively selected. These TCRs come from a woman aged 25 to 45 in good health.

The chain combines TRBV7-9 with TRBJ2-1; 14 nucleotides align to TRBD2. This CDR3 region has 19 residues. Germline CDR1 is SEHNR and CDR2 is FQNEAQ (reference sequence). V lost 5 bases, J lost 4 bases, and 13 bases stayed unmatched. This CDR3 reads CASSPRSGTSGRRYNEQFF. The CDR3 bases are TGTGCCAGCAGCCCCCGGTCCGGGACTAGCGGGAGAAGGTACAATGAGCAGTTCTTC.

The chain carries TRBV6-9 and TRBJ1-3; D perhaps matches TRBD1 (5 bases). The CDR3 is 15 residues long. Germline CDR1 reads MNHGY; CDR2 reads SVAAGI. Trimming took off 6 bases at V and 0 bases at J, with 12 bases between the two ends. The chain's CDR3 is CASRPPGYSGNTIYF. The DNA of the CDR3 is TGTGCCAGCAGACCACCAGGGTACTCTGGAAACACCATATATTTT.

The chain is built from TRBV11-2 and TRBJ2-7; D possibly corresponds to TRBD1 (5 bases). This CDR3 has 14 residues. Germline V lookup: CDR1 SGHAT, CDR2 FQNNGV. Trimming cost V 7 bases and J 2 bases, with 15 bases left between them. As DNA, the CDR3 is TGTGCCAGCACAAATGGGCAGGACACCTACGAGCAGTACTTC. Translating gives CASTNGQDTYEQYF.

This chain joins TRBV2 and TRBJ2-7; 9 nucleotides agree with TRBD1. The junction had 3 bases not matched to a gene; V was cut back by 1 base and J by 5 bases. Germline CDR1 SNHLY, CDR2 FYNNEI. This CDR3 is 14 amino acids long. Written as DNA, the CDR3 is TGTGCCAGCAGTGAAGACAGGGGGCTGGACGAGCAGTACTTC. It is translated as CASSEDRGLDEQYF.

V gene TRBV6-5 combines with J gene TRBJ1-2, with 8 positions matching TRBD1. Germline assignment: CDR1 MNHEY and CDR2 SVGAGI. This CDR3 contains 12 residues. V gave up 0 bases and J gave up 10 bases; unmatched junction bases: 1. In DNA form, the CDR3 reads TGTGCCAGCAGTTACTCGACAGGGGACTACACCTTC. Translating it yields CASSYSTGDYTF.

The rearrangement links TRBV4-1 to TRBJ2-3, with a weak D call TRBD2 (5 bases). The CDR3 covers 16 residues. V lost 4 bases and J lost 0, with 14 bases in between. Germline V gene sequence: CDR1 MGHRA, CDR2 YSYEKL. The CDR3 here is CASSRTRITSTDTQYF. The CDR3 bases are TGCGCCAGCAGCCGTACTAGGATCACTAGCACAGATACGCAGTATTTT.